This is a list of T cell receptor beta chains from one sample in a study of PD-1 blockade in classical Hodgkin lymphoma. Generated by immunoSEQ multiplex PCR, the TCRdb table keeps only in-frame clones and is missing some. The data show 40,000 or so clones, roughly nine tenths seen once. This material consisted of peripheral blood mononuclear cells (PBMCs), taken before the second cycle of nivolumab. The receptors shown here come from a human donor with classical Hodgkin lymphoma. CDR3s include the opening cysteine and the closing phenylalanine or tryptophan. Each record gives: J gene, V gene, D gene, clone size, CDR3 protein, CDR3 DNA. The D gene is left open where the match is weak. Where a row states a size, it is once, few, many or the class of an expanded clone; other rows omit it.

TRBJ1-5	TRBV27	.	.	CASRAIGEPLSHF	TGTGCCAGCAGGGCTATTGGGGAACCTCTATCGCATTTT
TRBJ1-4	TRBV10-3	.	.	CAISPLGTNEKLFF	TGTGCCATCAGTCCTTTGGGAACGAATGAAAAACTGTTTTTT
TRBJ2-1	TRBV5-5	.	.	CASSPADEQFF	TGTGCCAGCAGCCCAGCGGATGAGCAGTTCTTC
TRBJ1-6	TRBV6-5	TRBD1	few	CASSPAGTGDSPLHF	TGTGCCAGCAGTCCCGCCGGGACAGGGGACTCACCCCTCCACTTT
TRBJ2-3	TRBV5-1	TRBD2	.	CASSYSGGVSPTSTDTQYF	TGCGCCAGCAGCTATAGCGGGGGGGTTTCACCCACTAGCACAGATACGCAGTATTTT
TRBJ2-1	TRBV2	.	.	CASSEQGIVDEQFF	TGTGCCAGCAGTGAACAGGGGATAGTCGATGAGCAGTTCTTC
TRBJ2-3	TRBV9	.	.	CASSTTRDTQYF	TGTGCCAGCAGCACAACGAGGGATACGCAGTATTTT
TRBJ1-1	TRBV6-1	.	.	CASSDRRLYTEAFF	TGTGCCAGCAGTGATAGGAGGCTTTACACTGAAGCTTTCTTT
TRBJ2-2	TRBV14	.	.	CASSQLPGELFF	TGTGCCAGCAGCCAACTTCCTGGGGAGCTGTTTTTT
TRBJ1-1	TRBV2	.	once	CASRQGTTEAFF	TGTGCCAGCAGGCAGGGGACCACTGAAGCTTTCTTT
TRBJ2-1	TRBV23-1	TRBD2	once	CASKTGLAVYNEQFF	TGCGCCAGCAAGACGGGGCTAGCGGTCTACAATGAGCAGTTCTTC
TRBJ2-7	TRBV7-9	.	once	CASSLALRDYEQYF	TGTGCCAGCAGCTTAGCTCTCAGGGACTACGAGCAGTACTTC
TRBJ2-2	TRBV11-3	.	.	CASSLGGLTGELFF	TGTGCCAGCAGCTTGGGAGGACTAACCGGGGAGCTGTTTTTT
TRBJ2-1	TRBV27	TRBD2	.	CASTSTTGLALAHVVF	TGTGCCAGCACCTCAACCACGGGACTAGCACTCGCCCACGTCGTCTTC
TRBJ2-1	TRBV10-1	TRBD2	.	CATLRIGGGGRNEQFF	TGCGCCACCCTCCGTATTGGCGGGGGGGGGAGGAATGAGCAGTTCTTC
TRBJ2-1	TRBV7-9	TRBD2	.	CASSLGSGGANEQFF	TGTGCCAGCAGCTTAGGGAGCGGGGGGGCGAATGAGCAGTTCTTC
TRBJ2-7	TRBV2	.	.	CASSESPSGQQYF	TGTGCCAGCAGTGAATCCCCCTCCGGGCAGCAGTACTTC
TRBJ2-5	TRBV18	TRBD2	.	CASSPKAAGEDETQYF	TGTGCCAGCTCACCAAAAGCGGCGGGAGAGGATGAGACCCAGTACTTC
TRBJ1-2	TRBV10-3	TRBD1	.	CAISAGTDIYGYTF	TGTGCCATCAGCGCGGGGACAGATATCTATGGCTACACCTTC
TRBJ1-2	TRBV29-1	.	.	CSVDRGAGYGYTF	TGCAGCGTTGATCGAGGGGCGGGTTATGGCTACACCTTC
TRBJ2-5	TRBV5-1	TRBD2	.	CASSGLAGGRQETQYF	TGCGCCAGCAGCGGACTAGCGGGGGGGCGCCAAGAGACCCAGTACTTC
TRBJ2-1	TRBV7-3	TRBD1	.	CASSLNRGINNEQFF	TGTGCCAGCAGCTTAAACAGGGGGATTAACAATGAGCAGTTCTTC
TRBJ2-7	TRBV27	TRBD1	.	CASRARPGQGSYEQYF	TGTGCCAGCAGAGCAAGGCCGGGACAGGGGTCATACGAGCAGTACTTC
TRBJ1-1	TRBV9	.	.	CASSPTIPRVTSDTEAFF	TGTGCCAGCAGCCCTACAATCCCCAGGGTGACCTCGGACACTGAAGCTTTCTTT
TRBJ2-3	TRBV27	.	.	CASSLGWSADTQYF	TGTGCCAGCAGTTTAGGGTGGAGTGCAGATACGCAGTATTTT
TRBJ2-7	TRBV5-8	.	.	CASSFRGAEQYF	TGTGCCAGCAGCTTTAGGGGGGCCGAGCAGTACTTC
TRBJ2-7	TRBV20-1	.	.	CSAESSYEQYF	TGCAGTGCTGAATCCTCCTACGAGCAGTACTTC
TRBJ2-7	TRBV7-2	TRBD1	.	CASSSITGVGSYEQYF	TGTGCCAGCAGCTCCATTACAGGGGTAGGCTCCTACGAGCAGTACTTC
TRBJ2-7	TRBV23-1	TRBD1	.	CASSQKRQGAVYEQYF	TGCGCCAGCAGTCAAAAGAGACAGGGGGCTGTTTACGAGCAGTACTTC
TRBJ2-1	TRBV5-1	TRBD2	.	CASSLPSGSSYNEQFF	TGCGCCAGCAGCTTGCCTAGCGGGAGCTCCTACAATGAGCAGTTCTTC
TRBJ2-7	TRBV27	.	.	CASSPHRDPYEQYF	TGTGCCAGCAGTCCCCATAGAGATCCCTACGAGCAGTACTTC
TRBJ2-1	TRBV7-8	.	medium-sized	CASSSGRLEKGQFF	TGTGCCAGCAGCTCAGGACGACTTGAGAAGGGGCAGTTCTTC
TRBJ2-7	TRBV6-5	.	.	CASSLAFSYEQYF	TGTGCCAGCAGTCTAGCGTTCTCCTACGAGCAGTACTTC
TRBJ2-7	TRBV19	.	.	CASSIGAGAAVEQYF	TGTGCCAGTAGTATAGGAGCAGGGGCGGCGGTCGAGCAGTACTTC
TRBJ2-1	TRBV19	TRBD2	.	CASALSKGTSGYNEQFF	TGTGCCAGTGCGCTTAGTAAGGGGACTAGCGGCTACAATGAGCAGTTCTTC
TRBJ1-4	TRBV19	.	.	CASSIVVGEGEKLFF	TGTGCCAGTAGTATTGTGGTAGGGGAAGGAGAAAAACTGTTTTTT
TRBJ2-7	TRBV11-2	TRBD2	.	CASSSLVGRTSGIGQYF	TGTGCCAGCAGTTCCTTAGTAGGACGGACTAGCGGGATCGGTCAGTACTTC
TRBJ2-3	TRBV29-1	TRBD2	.	CSVAAGAVGDTQYF	TGCAGCGTTGCGGCGGGAGCTGTTGGAGATACGCAGTATTTT
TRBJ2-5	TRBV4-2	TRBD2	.	CASSQDWSGGGETQYF	TGTGCCAGCAGCCAAGATTGGAGCGGGGGGGGAGAGACCCAGTACTTC
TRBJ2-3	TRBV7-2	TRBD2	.	CASSLGGTSVTDTQYF	TGTGCCAGCAGCTTAGGGGGGACTAGCGTCACAGATACGCAGTATTTT
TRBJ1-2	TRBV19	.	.	CASMGAPVSAYPNYYTF	TGTGCCAGTATGGGGGCCCCCGTATCCGCGTATCCGAACTACTACACCTTC
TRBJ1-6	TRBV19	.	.	CASSEVVDSPLHF	TGTGCCAGTAGTGAGGTGGTTGATTCACCCCTCCACTTT
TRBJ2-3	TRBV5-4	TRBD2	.	CASSLLTSGTDTQYF	TGTGCCAGCAGCCTATTGACTAGCGGGACAGATACGCAGTATTTT
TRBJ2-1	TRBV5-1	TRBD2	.	CASSHSGRVYEQFF	TGCGCCAGCAGCCATAGCGGGAGGGTCTATGAGCAGTTCTTC
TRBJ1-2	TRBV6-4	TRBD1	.	CASTFIQGESNYGYTF	TGTGCCAGCACTTTTATACAGGGGGAGTCTAACTATGGCTACACCTTC
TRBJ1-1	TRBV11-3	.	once	CASSLRTPQGGTEAFF	TGTGCCAGCAGCCTGAGGACACCCCAAGGGGGGACTGAAGCTTTCTTT
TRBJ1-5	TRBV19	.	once	CASRLWDGNDQPQHF	TGTGCCAGTAGACTCTGGGACGGTAATGATCAGCCCCAGCATTTT
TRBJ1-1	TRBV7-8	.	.	CASNPGMDTEAFF	TGTGCCAGCAATCCAGGGATGGACACTGAAGCTTTCTTT
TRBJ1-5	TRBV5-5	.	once	CASSSTGKLVQPQHF	TGTGCCAGCAGCAGCACCGGGAAGCTCGTTCAGCCCCAGCATTTT